The 2 T cell receptor beta chains reported below all come from one sample, sequenced in a study of a mutant IDH1 vaccine in newly diagnosed glioma (dated by TCRdb to the early 2020s). The time point label on this specimen signifies: baseline, week 1 (first vaccination visit). The treatment or condition label on this specimen signifies: pre-vaccination baseline after standard-of-care therapy. Library preparation used the immunoSEQ multiplex PCR assay. Not all clones reach the TCRdb copy of this immuneACCESS table, which keeps in-frame sequences only. Checked studies attribute under half of the gap to unresolved V genes and leave the rest unexplained. A total of tens of thousands of clones appear in this sample, over 75% of them only once. About 5.1% of the sample rests with the top ten. Sequences were derived from PBMCs, sampled from a glioma patient treated with radiotherapy, temozolomide or both. Receptors originate from a man aged 40-49 years with glioma. Some clones in this sample may be carry-over from other donors' samples.

The chain couples TRBV10-3 to TRBJ1-5; D gene unclear. Germline V gene sequence: CDR1 ENHRY, CDR2 SYGVKD. The germline V and J ends were trimmed by 2 bases and 1 base, with 6 bases remaining between them. The CDR3 contains 14 residues. The CDR3 DNA sequence: TGTGCCATCAGTGAGAAGGGCAGCAATCAGCCCCAGCATTTT. Protein sequence: CAISEKGSNQPQHF.

The chain carries TRBV7-9 and TRBJ1-3; D not certain. The germline V and J ends were trimmed by 5 bases and 0 bases, with 8 bases remaining between them. Germline V CDR1 and CDR2: SEHNR, FQNEAQ (reference sequence). The CDR3 is 14 amino acids. CDR3 region: CASSDLHSGNTIYF. CDR3 DNA: TGTGCCAGCAGCGATCTACACTCTGGAAACACCATATATTTT.